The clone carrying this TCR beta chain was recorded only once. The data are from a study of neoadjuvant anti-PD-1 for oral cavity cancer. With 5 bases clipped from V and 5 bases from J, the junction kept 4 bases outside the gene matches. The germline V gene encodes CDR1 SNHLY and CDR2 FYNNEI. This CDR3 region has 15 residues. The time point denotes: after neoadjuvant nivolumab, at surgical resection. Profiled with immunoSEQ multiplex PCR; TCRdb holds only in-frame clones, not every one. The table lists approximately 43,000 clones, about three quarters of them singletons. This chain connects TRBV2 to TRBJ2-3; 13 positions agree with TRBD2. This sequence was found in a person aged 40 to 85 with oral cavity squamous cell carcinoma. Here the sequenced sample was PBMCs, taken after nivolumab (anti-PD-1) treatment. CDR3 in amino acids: CASSTSGGAKDTQYF. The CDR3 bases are TGTGCCAGCAGTACTAGCGGGGGGGCGAAAGATACGCAGTATTTT.